Listed below are T cell receptor beta chains from one sample, sequenced in a study of long-term antiretroviral therapy in people with HIV. Assay: immunoSEQ multiplex PCR; the TCRdb copy retains only in-frame clones and omits some. The sample consists of under 20,000 clones, 91% of them appearing once. Specimen: unsorted PBMCs, collected 0.3 years after starting antiretroviral therapy. Receptors originate from a man in his fifties or sixties with HIV. Both conserved end residues are part of each CDR3. D genes are given only for firm matches. Clone size is not always given. Where it is, it says once, few, many or a class for expanded clones.

abundance: once
j_gene: TRBJ2-5
v_gene: TRBV7-7
d_gene: -
CDR3aa: CASSPRETQYF
CDR3nt: TGTGCTAGCAGCCCCCGGGAGACCCAGTACTTC

abundance: -
j_gene: TRBJ2-3
v_gene: TRBV10-1
d_gene: TRBD1
CDR3aa: CASSEFRQGGNTQYF
CDR3nt: TGCGCCAGCAGTGAGTTCCGACAGGGGGGGAATACGCAGTATTTT

abundance: -
j_gene: TRBJ1-1
v_gene: TRBV30
d_gene: -
CDR3aa: CAWGWGGSEAFF
CDR3nt: TGTGCCTGGGGGTGGGGAGGATCTGAAGCTTTCTTT

abundance: once
j_gene: TRBJ2-5
v_gene: TRBV2
d_gene: TRBD2
CDR3aa: CAVQVRVTSYSQETQYF
CDR3nt: TGTGCCGTACAGGTCCGGGTGACTAGCTACTCCCAAGAGACCCAGTACTTC

abundance: -
j_gene: TRBJ2-5
v_gene: TRBV19
d_gene: TRBD2
CDR3aa: CASSILAGQETQYF
CDR3nt: TGTGCCAGTAGTATATTAGCGGGCCAAGAGACCCAGTACTTC

abundance: -
j_gene: TRBJ1-1
v_gene: TRBV5-4
d_gene: -
CDR3aa: CASSLASTDEAFF
CDR3nt: TGTGCCAGCAGCTTGGCCTCAACAGACGAAGCTTTCTTT

abundance: -
j_gene: TRBJ2-5
v_gene: TRBV9
d_gene: TRBD2
CDR3aa: CASSAEGTSGEETQYF
CDR3nt: TGTGCCAGCAGCGCGGAAGGGACTAGCGGGGAAGAGACCCAGTACTTC

abundance: -
j_gene: TRBJ2-5
v_gene: TRBV5-6
d_gene: -
CDR3aa: CASSGGTWQETQYF
CDR3nt: TGTGCCAGCAGCGGGGGAACCTGGCAAGAGACCCAGTACTTC

abundance: -
j_gene: TRBJ2-1
v_gene: TRBV11-3
d_gene: TRBD2
CDR3aa: CASSLGRGLANEQFF
CDR3nt: TGTGCCAGCAGCCTCGGCAGGGGACTAGCTAATGAGCAGTTCTTC

abundance: -
j_gene: TRBJ2-7
v_gene: TRBV12-1
d_gene: -
CDR3aa: CASSFYRLAGESYEQYF
CDR3nt: TGTGCCAGCAGCTTTTATCGGCTAGCGGGAGAGTCCTACGAGCAGTACTTC

abundance: -
j_gene: TRBJ2-2
v_gene: TRBV5-1
d_gene: -
CDR3aa: CASSLDRMDTGELFF
CDR3nt: TGCGCCAGCAGCCTGGATAGAATGGACACCGGGGAGCTGTTTTTT

abundance: once
j_gene: TRBJ1-2
v_gene: TRBV11-1
d_gene: TRBD1
CDR3aa: CASSLNQPTGPSNYGYTF
CDR3nt: TGTGCCAGCAGCTTAAACCAACCGACAGGGCCAAGTAACTATGGCTACACCTTC

abundance: -
j_gene: TRBJ2-5
v_gene: TRBV2
d_gene: TRBD2
CDR3aa: CASSPGTSVETQYF
CDR3nt: TGTGCCAGCAGTCCTGGGACTAGCGTGGAGACCCAGTACTTC

abundance: -
j_gene: TRBJ2-2
v_gene: TRBV2
d_gene: -
CDR3aa: CASAPDSSTGELFF
CDR3nt: TGTGCCAGCGCCCCGGACAGCTCCACCGGGGAGCTGTTTTTT

abundance: -
j_gene: TRBJ1-5
v_gene: TRBV28
d_gene: -
CDR3aa: CASSLWQFSQPQHF
CDR3nt: TGTGCCAGCAGTTTGTGGCAGTTCAGTCAGCCCCAGCATTTT

abundance: -
j_gene: TRBJ2-7
v_gene: TRBV9
d_gene: -
CDR3aa: CASSTKTDSYEQYF
CDR3nt: TGTGCCAGCAGCACAAAGACCGACTCCTACGAGCAGTACTTC

abundance: -
j_gene: TRBJ2-3
v_gene: TRBV7-9
d_gene: TRBD2
CDR3aa: CASSPGASGGDSTDTQYF
CDR3nt: TGTGCCAGCAGCCCCGGGGCTAGCGGGGGGGATAGCACAGATACGCAGTATTTT

abundance: -
j_gene: TRBJ1-1
v_gene: TRBV7-2
d_gene: -
CDR3aa: CASSLAFGGDLNTEAFF
CDR3nt: TGTGCCAGCAGCTTAGCTTTCGGGGGGGACTTGAACACTGAAGCTTTCTTT

abundance: -
j_gene: TRBJ2-7
v_gene: TRBV15
d_gene: -
CDR3aa: CATSSMRGEQYF
CDR3nt: TGTGCCACCAGCAGTATGAGGGGCGAGCAGTACTTC

abundance: -
j_gene: TRBJ2-3
v_gene: TRBV7-9
d_gene: -
CDR3aa: CASSFPTGKGTDTQYF
CDR3nt: TGTGCCAGCAGCTTCCCGACAGGTAAAGGGACAGATACGCAGTATTTT

abundance: -
j_gene: TRBJ1-5
v_gene: TRBV19
d_gene: -
CDR3aa: CASSIFDFSQPQHF
CDR3nt: TGTGCCAGTAGTATCTTCGACTTTAGTCAGCCCCAGCATTTT

abundance: -
j_gene: TRBJ1-1
v_gene: TRBV6-1
d_gene: -
CDR3aa: CASILSLNTEAFF
CDR3nt: TGTGCCAGCATACTCTCCCTGAACACTGAAGCTTTCTTT

abundance: -
j_gene: TRBJ1-6
v_gene: TRBV7-9
d_gene: -
CDR3aa: CASSNSPLHF
CDR3nt: TGTGCCAGCTCAAATTCACCCCTCCACTTT